This T cell receptor beta chain was profiled in a study of radiation and T cells in renal cell carcinoma. Overall study results and limits: No pretreatment tumor biopsies were available for baseline clonotypes. Top tumor clonotypes rose in blood 2 weeks post-radiation, then contracted.

Method: immunoSEQ multiplex PCR; TCRdb's copy keeps in-frame clones and lacks some. The sample includes about 150,000 clones, roughly 90% of them seen just once. Time point: blood 4 weeks post-SBRT, at nephrectomy. As to treatment: 15 Gy SBRT to primary tumor, nephrectomy 4 weeks later. Nephrectomy followed 15 Gy stereotactic body radiation by 4 weeks. Blood was sampled at baseline, 2 weeks and 4 weeks after SBRT. As to this clone: Its antigen remains unidentified.

This CDR3 is built from 15 residues. Germline V lookup: CDR1 SGHRS, CDR2 YFSETQ. The V gene lost 4 bases and the J gene lost 5 bases, with 19 bases spanning the gap. This chain uses TRBV5-1 with TRBJ2-7; D remains ambiguous. Sequences were derived from blood, sampled from a patient whose treatment included radiotherapy and nephrectomy. The TCR originated in a woman in her forties or fifties with renal cell carcinoma. CDR3 region: CASSHLPGPGNEQYF. The CDR3 coding sequence is TGCGCCAGCAGCCATTTACCCGGGCCTGGGAACGAGCAGTACTTC. Based on the CDR3 plus reference TRBV5-1 and TRBJ2-7, the full variable domain is KAGVTQTPRYLIKTRGQQVTLSCSPISGHRSVSWYQQTPGQGLQFLFEYFSETQRNKGNFPGRFSGRQFSNSRSEMNVSTLELGDSALYLCASSHLPGPGNEQYFGPGTRLTVT.